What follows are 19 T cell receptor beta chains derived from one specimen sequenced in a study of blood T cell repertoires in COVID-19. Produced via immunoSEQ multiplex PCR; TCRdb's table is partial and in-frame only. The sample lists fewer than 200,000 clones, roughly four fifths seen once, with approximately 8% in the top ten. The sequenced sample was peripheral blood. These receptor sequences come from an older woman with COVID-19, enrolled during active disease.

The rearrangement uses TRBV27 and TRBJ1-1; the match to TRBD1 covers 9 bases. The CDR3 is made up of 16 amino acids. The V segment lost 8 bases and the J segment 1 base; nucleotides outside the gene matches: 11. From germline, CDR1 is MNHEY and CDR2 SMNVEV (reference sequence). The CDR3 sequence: CASRNRGRGSNTEAFF. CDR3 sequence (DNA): TGTGCCAGCCGAAACAGGGGGCGCGGGTCGAACACTGAAGCTTTCTTT.

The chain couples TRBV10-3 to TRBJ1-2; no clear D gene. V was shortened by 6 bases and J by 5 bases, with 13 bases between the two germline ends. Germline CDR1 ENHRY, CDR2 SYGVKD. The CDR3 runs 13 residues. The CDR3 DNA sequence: TGTGCCATCAGCGACGATCGGGATTATGGCTACACCTTC. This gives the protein CAISDDRDYGYTF.

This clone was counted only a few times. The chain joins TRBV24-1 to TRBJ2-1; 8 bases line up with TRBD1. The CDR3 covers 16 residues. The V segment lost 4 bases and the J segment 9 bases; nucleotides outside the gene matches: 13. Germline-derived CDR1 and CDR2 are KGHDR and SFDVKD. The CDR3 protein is CATSDRKGTGRGEQFF. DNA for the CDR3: TGTGCCACCAGTGACCGAAAAGGGACAGGCAGAGGTGAGCAGTTCTTC.

Written as DNA, the CDR3 is TGTGCCAGCAGTGTTGAGACAGGAGCTTTCTTT. It is translated as CASSVETGAFF. The chain combines TRBV2 with TRBJ1-1; tentatively, D is TRBD1 (6 bases). Germline CDR1 SNHLY, CDR2 FYNNEI. Deletions cut 4 bases from V and 10 bases from J, with 10 bases between. This CDR3 is 11 amino acids long.

CDR3 nucleotides: TGTGCCAGCAGTCCTACAGGGTTGGGGAACACTGAAGCTTTCTTT. This sequence encodes CASSPTGLGNTEAFF. The chain has TRBV2 and TRBJ1-1; a possible D gene is TRBD1 (6 bases). Between the trimmed V and J ends, which lost 5 bases and 1 base, there was a span of 14 bases. This CDR3 has 15 amino acids. Germline CDR1 and CDR2: SNHLY and FYNNEI.

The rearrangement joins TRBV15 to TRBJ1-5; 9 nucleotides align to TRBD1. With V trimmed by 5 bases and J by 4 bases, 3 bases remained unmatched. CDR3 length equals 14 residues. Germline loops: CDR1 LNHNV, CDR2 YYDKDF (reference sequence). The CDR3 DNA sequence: TGTGCCACCAGCTTCGACAGGGGGAATCAGCCCCAGCATTTT. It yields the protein CATSFDRGNQPQHF. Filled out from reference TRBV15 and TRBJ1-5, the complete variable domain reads DAMVIQNPRYQVTQFGKPVTLSCSQTLNHNVMYWYQQKSSQAPKLLFHYYDKDFNNEADTPDNFQSRRPNTSFCFLDIRSPGLGDTAMYLCATSFDRGNQPQHFGDGTRLSIL.

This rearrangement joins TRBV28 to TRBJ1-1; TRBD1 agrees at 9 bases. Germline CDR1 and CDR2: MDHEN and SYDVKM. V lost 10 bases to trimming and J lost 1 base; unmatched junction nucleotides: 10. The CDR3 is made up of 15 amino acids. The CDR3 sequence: CATLRTGAKNTEAFF. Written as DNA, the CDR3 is TGTGCCACCCTTCGGACAGGGGCCAAGAACACTGAAGCTTTCTTT.

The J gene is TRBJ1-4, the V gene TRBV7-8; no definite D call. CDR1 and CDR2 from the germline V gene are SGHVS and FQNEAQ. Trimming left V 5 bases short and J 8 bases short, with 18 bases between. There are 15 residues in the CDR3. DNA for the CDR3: TGTGCCAGCAGCGCAATACAGATTGTGGCGGAAAAACTGTTTTTT. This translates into CASSAIQIVAEKLFF.

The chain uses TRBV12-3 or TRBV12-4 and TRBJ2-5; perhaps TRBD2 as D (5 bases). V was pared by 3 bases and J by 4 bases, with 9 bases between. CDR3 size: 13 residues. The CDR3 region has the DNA TGTGCCAGCAGTTTCTCAGCGGTAGAGACCCAGTACTTC. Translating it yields CASSFSAVETQYF.

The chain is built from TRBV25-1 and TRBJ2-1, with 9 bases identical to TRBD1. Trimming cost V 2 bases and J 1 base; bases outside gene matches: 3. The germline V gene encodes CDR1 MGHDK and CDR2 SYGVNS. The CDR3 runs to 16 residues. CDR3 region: CASSEATGGSYNEQFF. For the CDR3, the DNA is TGTGCCAGCAGTGAAGCGACAGGGGGGTCCTACAATGAGCAGTTCTTC.

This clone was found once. The CDR3 sequence: CASSFYSGSSYNEQFF. CDR3 in DNA: TGTGCCAGCAGTTTCTATAGCGGGAGCTCCTACAATGAGCAGTTCTTC. V usage is TRBV27 and J usage is TRBJ2-1; 9 bases map to TRBD2. Germline-derived CDR1 and CDR2 are MNHEY and SMNVEV (reference sequence). The CDR3 loop spans 16 amino acids. With V trimmed by 3 bases and J by 0 bases, 3 bases remained unmatched.

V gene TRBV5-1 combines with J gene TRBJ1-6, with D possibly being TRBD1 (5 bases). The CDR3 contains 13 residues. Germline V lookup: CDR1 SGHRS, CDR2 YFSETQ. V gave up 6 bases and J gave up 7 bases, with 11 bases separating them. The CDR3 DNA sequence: TGCGCCAGCATGGACACCTTAAATTCACCCCTCCACTTT. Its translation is CASMDTLNSPLHF.

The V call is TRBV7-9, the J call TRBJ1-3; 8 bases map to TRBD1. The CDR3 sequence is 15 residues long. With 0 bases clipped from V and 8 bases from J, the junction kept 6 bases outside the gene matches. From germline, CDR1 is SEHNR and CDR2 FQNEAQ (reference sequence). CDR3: CASSLAGQGGHTIYF. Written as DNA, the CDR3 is TGTGCCAGCAGCTTAGCAGGACAGGGAGGGCACACCATATATTTT.

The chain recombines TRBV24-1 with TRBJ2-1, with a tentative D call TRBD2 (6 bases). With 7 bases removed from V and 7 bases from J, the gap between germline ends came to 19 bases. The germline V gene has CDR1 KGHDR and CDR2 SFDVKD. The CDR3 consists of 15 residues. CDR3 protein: CATSGRGTRGNEQFF. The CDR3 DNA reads TGTGCCACCAGCGGCCGGGGGACCCGGGGGAATGAGCAGTTCTTC.

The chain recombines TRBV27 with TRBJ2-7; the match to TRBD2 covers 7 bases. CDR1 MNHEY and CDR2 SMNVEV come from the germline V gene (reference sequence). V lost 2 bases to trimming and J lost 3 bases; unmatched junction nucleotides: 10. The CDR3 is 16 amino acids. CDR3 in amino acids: CASSLRVAGPSYEQYF. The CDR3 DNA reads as TGTGCCAGCAGTTTAAGGGTAGCGGGCCCAAGCTACGAGCAGTACTTC.

The CDR3, as DNA: TGTGCCAGCAGTAACGGACAGAGTAGCGGGAGCCGCACAGATACGCAGTATTTT. Protein sequence: CASSNGQSSGSRTDTQYF. This chain uses TRBV6-2 or TRBV6-3 with TRBJ2-3; 9 bases agree with TRBD2. J gave up 1 base and V 5 bases, and 13 bases lay outside the gene matches. The CDR3 has 18 amino acids. The germline CDR1 and CDR2 sequences are MNHEY and SVGEGT.

The CDR3 sequence is CASSLGGGTDTQYF. In DNA form, the CDR3 reads TGTGCCAGCAGCTTGGGCGGGGGCACAGATACGCAGTATTTT. The chain has TRBV11-2 and TRBJ2-3; TRBD2 might be the D (6 bases). CDR1 is SGHAT, CDR2 FQNNGV, per germline. The CDR3 totals 14 residues. V was pared by 3 bases and J by 1 base, with 8 bases between.

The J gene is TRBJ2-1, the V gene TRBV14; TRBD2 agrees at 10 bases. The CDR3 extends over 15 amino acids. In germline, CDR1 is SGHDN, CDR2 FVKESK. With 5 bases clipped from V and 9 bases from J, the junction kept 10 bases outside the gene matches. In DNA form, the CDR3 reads TGTGCCAGCAGCTTCCTAGCGGGAGCCTTGGGTGAGCAGTTCTTC. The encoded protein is CASSFLAGALGEQFF.

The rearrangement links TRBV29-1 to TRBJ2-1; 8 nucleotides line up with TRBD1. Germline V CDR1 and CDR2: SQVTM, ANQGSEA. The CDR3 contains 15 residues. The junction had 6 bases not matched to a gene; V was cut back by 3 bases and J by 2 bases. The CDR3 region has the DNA TGCAGCGTTGAGGGTCCGGACAGGGCCTACAATGAGCAGTTCTTC. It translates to CSVEGPDRAYNEQFF.